This T cell receptor (beta chain) derives from a study of identifying expanded T cells in peripheral blood. Study conclusions and caveats: Across healthy donors, higher total template counts meant significantly greater roughly 2-week count variance.

Per the germline V gene, CDR1 is SGHTA and CDR2 is FQGNSA. The CDR3 runs to 17 residues. Deletions cut 5 bases from V and 0 bases from J, with 17 bases between. This table comes from immunoSEQ multiplex PCR, and its TCRdb copy is limited to in-frame clones, with some not included. The sample consists of approximately 100,000 clones, roughly 91% of them appearing once. Turning to this clone: The antigen is unknown.

The chain joins TRBV7-2 to TRBJ2-4; possible D gene TRBD1, 5 bases. Sequencing was done on a sample of blood. This receptor was obtained from a person aged 18-69 years in good health. The CDR3: CASSGAGGLIAKNIQYF. The CDR3 bases are TGTGCCAGCAGCGGGGCCGGTGGTCTTATAGCCAAAAACATTCAGTACTTC.